Below, 8 T cell receptor beta chains from the same sample are listed, as sequenced in a study of Graves' ophthalmopathy and Graves' hyperthyroidism. Amplification of the TCR beta CDR3 regions used RNA transcripts (as template). First-round RT-PCR employed HTBI primers, with a second-round multiplex PCR after it. Each CDR3 protein is one row after TCRdb ran MiXCR on the multiplex PCR reads. The sample contains some 1.1 million distinct CDR3 sequences, around a third of which appear only once. The specimen sequenced was peripheral blood or thyroid tissue (not recorded which). The receptors stem from an adult man with Graves' hyperthyroidism.

This rearrangement joins TRBV6-1 to TRBJ2-7, with 9 bases that match TRBD2. Germline lookup yields CDR1 MNHNS and CDR2 SASEGT. This CDR3 contains 15 residues. V shed 6 bases, J shed 6 bases, and the junction held 12 bases outside the gene matches. CDR3 sequence: CASSHLSGGPPEQYF. The DNA for the CDR3 is TGTGCCAGCAGCCACCTGAGCGGGGGGCCGCCCGAGCAGTACTTC.

This clonotype was picked up many times. The rearrangement links TRBV11-2 to TRBJ1-5, with D possibly being TRBD1 (5 bases). The CDR3 spans 16 residues. The germline V and J ends were trimmed by 5 bases and 1 base, with 15 bases remaining between them. Germline V gene sequence: CDR1 SGHAT, CDR2 FQNNGV. The CDR3 DNA follows: TGTGCCAGCAGCGTAGGGGTTTCTGCGAGCAATCAGCCCCAGCATTTT. Encoded protein: CASSVGVSASNQPQHF.

This clonotype was counted only a few times. The V gene is TRBV20-1, the J gene TRBJ1-5, with TRBD1 matching over 7 bases. V trimming: 3 bases; J trimming: 6 bases; junction bases outside the gene matches: 8. This CDR3 comprises 14 residues. Germline V gene sequence: CDR1 DFQATT, CDR2 SNEGSKA (reference sequence). CDR3 DNA sequence: TGCAGTGCTAGCGGGTGGACAGGATTTCAGCCCCAGCATTTT. It translates to CSASGWTGFQPQHF.

This clonotype has only a few counts. The chain couples TRBV28 to TRBJ1-5; 8 nucleotides match TRBD1. Germline V gives CDR1 MDHEN, CDR2 SYDVKM. The CDR3 spans 15 residues. V gave up 4 bases and J gave up 5 bases; unmatched junction bases: 7. CDR3 DNA: TGTGCCAGCAGTTATGTGGACAGGGCCTATCAGCCCCAGCATTTT. Its protein product is CASSYVDRAYQPQHF.

This clonotype was recorded at least ten times. CDR3 DNA: TGTGCCAGCAGTTATCTTCTTGGGGAAGCTTTCTTT. It yields the protein CASSYLLGEAFF. V gene TRBV6-6 combines with J gene TRBJ1-1; D is unresolved. Germline CDR1 is MNHNY and CDR2 is SVGAGI (reference sequence). V gave up 3 bases and J gave up 8 bases, with 10 bases separating them. The CDR3 length is 12 residues.

This clonotype was seen at least ten times. The chain couples TRBV13 to TRBJ2-2; D is undetermined. CDR3 size: 15 residues. V lost 3 bases to trimming and J lost 0 bases, with 8 bases between them. The germline V gene has CDR1 PRHDT and CDR2 FYEKMQ (reference sequence). CDR3 bases: TGTGCCAGCAGCTTCGCCAGGACGAACACCGGGGAGCTGTTTTTT. The encoded protein is CASSFARTNTGELFF.

This clonotype was seen only a few times. The chain couples TRBV20-1 to TRBJ2-7; D is perhaps TRBD2 (5 bases). Trimming cost V 0 bases and J 2 bases, with 17 bases left between them. Germline V CDR1 and CDR2: DFQATT, SNEGSKA (reference sequence). The CDR3 covers 16 residues. The CDR3 region has the DNA TGCAGTGCTAGAGATCAAATCCGGGAAGGGACCTACGAGCAGTACTTC. Protein: CSARDQIREGTYEQYF.

The rearrangement uses TRBV24-1 and TRBJ2-7; TRBD1 matches 8 bases. Germline V gene lookup returns CDR1 KGHDR and CDR2 SFDVKD. V was clipped by 9 bases and J by 9 bases; unmatched bases: 12. This CDR3 has 13 residues. The CDR3 is CATLGQGSFGQYF. In DNA, the CDR3 is TGTGCCACCTTAGGACAGGGTTCGTTCGGGCAGTACTTC.